Sequencing of this TCR beta chain was carried out in a study of Ad26.COV2.S vaccination and SARS-CoV-2 variants. Indicated treatment: about 20 received Ad26.COV2.S at low or high dose, single or two shots; about five received placebo; per-sample allocation not given. Samples came from day 63 after the first vaccine or placebo injection. Study outcomes and limitations: Spike-specific TCR breadth was greater in vaccine than placebo recipients.

Sequenced by immunoSEQ multiplex PCR; TCRdb stores in-frame clones only, minus some. This table holds some 640,000 clones, roughly 90% found once. Trimming took 4 bases from V and 4 from J, leaving 12 bases between them. The length of the CDR3 is 14 residues. Germline CDR1 SGHKS, CDR2 YYEKEE (reference sequence). Concerning this clone itself: The antigen remains undetermined.

This TCR was recovered from a person aged 18-60 years who received the Ad26.COV2.S COVID-19 vaccine or a placebo. Specimen: peripheral blood, collected in a trial of Ad26.COV2.S vaccine versus placebo. The gene calls are TRBV5-5 and TRBJ2-1; no clear D gene. The CDR3 spells CASSGSPNYNEQFF. In DNA, the CDR3 is TGTGCCAGCAGCGGCAGCCCTAATTACAATGAGCAGTTCTTC.